These 32 T cell receptor beta chains originate from one sample sequenced in a study of cytomegalovirus exposure and HLA in healthy donors. PCR involved 60 Vbeta and 13 Jbeta primers. Method: immunoSEQ multiplex PCR; TCRdb's copy keeps in-frame clones and lacks some. The table records under 200,000 clones, around 78% of them present only once. The sample taken for sequencing was PBMCs. The receptors derive from a man aged 30 to 45 in good health and CMV-seronegative.

This clone was recorded only once. The J gene is TRBJ2-2, the V gene TRBV6-1, with D hard to call. Germline V gives CDR1 MNHNS, CDR2 SASEGT. This CDR3 is 15 amino acids long. Trimming cost V 5 bases and J 5 bases, with 15 bases left between them. CDR3 in amino acids: CASSSSLFSTGELFF. The CDR3 nucleotides read TGTGCCAGCAGTTCTTCCCTTTTTTCTACCGGGGAGCTGTTTTTT.

The J gene is TRBJ2-7, the V gene TRBV5-1; 10 nucleotides match TRBD2. The CDR3 has 18 amino acids. Germline V lookup: CDR1 SGHRS, CDR2 YFSETQ. Trimming at V came to 0 bases and at J to 5 bases, leaving 14 bases not matched to a gene. CDR3 sequence reads: CASSLDGNVAGGSHEQYF. The CDR3 DNA is TGCGCCAGCAGCTTGGACGGAAACGTAGCGGGAGGATCCCACGAGCAGTACTTC.

This chain uses TRBV28 with TRBJ1-1; D is undetermined. Trimming removed 4 bases from V and 7 bases from J, with 7 bases in between. The germline V gene has CDR1 MDHEN and CDR2 SYDVKM. The CDR3 has 11 amino acids. The CDR3 DNA reads as TGTGCCAGCAGTTCGACATTTGAAGCTTTCTTT. Amino acid sequence: CASSSTFEAFF.

This clone came up a few times. The junction departs from germline at one end; a sequencing error may be responsible. The chain is built from TRBV7-7 and TRBJ1-1; D is unclear. Germline values: CDR1 SSHAT, CDR2 FNYEAQ (reference sequence). The CDR3 sequence is 13 residues long. Here the CDR3 reads CASSLSRDTEAFF. The CDR3 nucleotides read TGTGCTAGCAGCTTATCGCGGGACACTGAAGCTTTCTTT.

The rearrangement links TRBV5-1 to TRBJ2-2, with 14 bases lining up with TRBD2. Trimming removed 3 bases from V and 2 bases from J; junction bases left unmatched: 3. The V gene's germline CDR1 is SGHRS and CDR2 YFSETQ. The CDR3 is made up of 17 amino acids. The CDR3 loop reads CASSSTSGRVNTGELFF. In DNA form, the CDR3 reads TGCGCCAGCAGCTCGACTAGCGGGAGGGTAAACACCGGGGAGCTGTTTTTT.

About this clone itself: The junction does not match germline at one end; this may be a read error. The chain links TRBV2 to TRBJ1-4; 8 positions agree with TRBD1. From germline, CDR1 is SNHLY and CDR2 FYNNEI. CDR3 length: 15 residues. This CDR3 reads CAGSWEQGAAEKLFF. In DNA, the CDR3 is TGTGCCGGCAGCTGGGAGCAGGGGGCAGCTGAAAAACTGTTTTTT.

This chain connects TRBV11-3 to TRBJ1-1; tentatively, D is TRBD1 (5 bases). The V gene lost 4 bases and the J gene lost 0 bases, with 12 bases spanning the gap. Per the germline V gene, CDR1 is SGHNT and CDR2 is YENEEA. This CDR3 has 15 residues. This CDR3 reads CASSSTGAVNTEAFF. CDR3 DNA sequence: TGTGCCAGCAGCTCCACTGGGGCGGTGAACACTGAAGCTTTCTTT.

V gene TRBV5-1 combines with J gene TRBJ1-1; D possibly corresponds to TRBD1 (6 bases). V gave up 3 bases and J gave up 4 bases, with 13 bases separating them. The CDR3 runs to 14 residues. The germline V gene has CDR1 SGHRS and CDR2 YFSETQ. The CDR3 here is CASSSETGTTEAFF. The CDR3 region has the DNA TGCGCCAGCAGCTCAGAAACAGGGACCACTGAAGCTTTCTTT.

The genes are TRBV4-1 and TRBJ2-7; D is unresolved. Germline CDR1 MGHRA, CDR2 YSYEKL. Trimming pared 5 bases from V and 1 base from J, leaving 18 bases between. The CDR3 contains 16 residues. CDR3 protein: CASSTELPIRSYEQYF. CDR3 in DNA: TGCGCCAGCAGCACAGAGCTACCTATTAGATCCTACGAGCAGTACTTC.

This chain uses TRBV28 with TRBJ1-1; a weak D match, TRBD1 (6 bases). Germline V gene data show CDR1 as MDHEN and CDR2 as SYDVKM. V was shortened by 6 bases and J by 7 bases, with 18 bases between the two germline ends. This CDR3 contains 14 residues. The CDR3 coding sequence is TGTGCCAGCAGGCATCGGACAGATCTGCTTGAAGCTTTCTTT. This gives the protein CASRHRTDLLEAFF. The full variable domain, with the rest looked up from reference TRBV28 and TRBJ1-1, is DVKVTQSSRYLVKRTGEKVFLECVQDMDHENMFWYRQDPGLGLRLIYFSYDVKMKEKGDIPEGYSVSREKKERFSLILESASTNQTSMYLCASRHRTDLLEAFFGQGTRLTVV.

The chain recombines TRBV4-1 with TRBJ2-3; 7 bases map to TRBD2. Germline CDR1 is MGHRA and CDR2 is YSYEKL. There are 16 residues in the CDR3. With V trimmed by 1 base and J by 3 bases, 7 bases remained unmatched. The CDR3, as DNA: TGCGCCAGCAGCCAAGGGGGGGGAGGGGAGACAGATACGCAGTATTTT. It translates to CASSQGGGGETDTQYF.

The genes are TRBV10-3 and TRBJ1-2, with 7 bases aligning to TRBD1. Germline CDR1 is ENHRY and CDR2 is SYGVKD. Trimming cost V 2 bases and J 5 bases; bases outside gene matches: 11. This CDR3 comprises 16 residues. The CDR3: CAISEPIMDRRYGYTF. The CDR3 bases are TGTGCCATCAGTGAGCCCATAATGGACAGGAGATATGGCTACACCTTC.

There are a few counts of this clone. The chain uses TRBV6-5 and TRBJ2-7, with TRBD2 matching over 15 bases. Germline assignment: CDR1 MNHEY and CDR2 SVGAGI. This CDR3 has 15 residues. The trim removed 5 bases at V and 10 bases at J, leaving 9 bases unmatched. DNA of the CDR3: TGTGCCAGCAGTCGGGCGGGGACTAGCGGGAGGTCCCAGTACTTC. Amino acids: CASSRAGTSGRSQYF.

The V call is TRBV28, the J call TRBJ2-7; 12 bases line up with TRBD2. J was trimmed by 6 bases and V by 4 bases; bases with no gene match: 4. The CDR3 has 14 amino acids. Germline loops: CDR1 MDHEN, CDR2 SYDVKM. The CDR3 DNA follows: TGTGCCAGCAGTTATCTAGCGGGAGGGGCCGAGCAGTACTTC. Amino acids: CASSYLAGGAEQYF.

The gene calls are TRBV6-1 and TRBJ1-5, with D maybe TRBD1 (6 bases). CDR1 is MNHNS, CDR2 SASEGT, per germline. The CDR3 has 15 residues. Trimming stripped 1 base from V and 0 bases from J, with 7 bases between. CDR3 sequence: CASSEVQGSNQPQHF. The CDR3 DNA reads TGTGCCAGCAGTGAAGTACAGGGTAGCAATCAGCCCCAGCATTTT.

The chain uses TRBV15 and TRBJ2-3, with 14 bases fitting TRBD2. Germline CDR1 reads LNHNV; CDR2 reads YYDKDF (reference sequence). The CDR3 covers 17 residues. V lost 1 base and J lost 6; bases outside the gene matches: 6. The CDR3 region is CATSRAGLAGESDTQYF. CDR3 nucleotides: TGTGCCACCAGCAGAGCGGGACTAGCGGGAGAATCGGATACGCAGTATTTT.

The chain joins TRBV10-3 to TRBJ2-2; 8 bases fit TRBD2. V gave up 6 bases and J gave up 0 bases; unmatched junction bases: 3. The CDR3 has 15 residues. Germline values: CDR1 ENHRY, CDR2 SYGVKD. For the CDR3, the DNA is TGTGCCATCAGGTATAGCGGGACGAACACCGGGGAGCTGTTTTTT. Translating it yields CAIRYSGTNTGELFF.

In DNA, the CDR3 is TGTGCCAGCTCACCTAAACAGGGACCGAACACTGAAGCTTTCTTT. It translates to CASSPKQGPNTEAFF. V and J are TRBV18 and TRBJ1-1; D might be TRBD1 (6 bases). CDR3 length equals 15 residues. Germline V lookup: CDR1 KGHSH, CDR2 LQKENI. The V and J ends lost 3 bases and 1 base respectively, with 12 bases between them.

This clone occurred once. This chain links TRBV28 with TRBJ2-5; 7 bases map to TRBD2. V lost 0 bases to trimming and J lost 5 bases; unmatched junction nucleotides: 6. Looked up from germline, CDR1 is MDHEN and CDR2 is SYDVKM. CDR3 length: 15 residues. CDR3 loop: CASSLWAGVEETQYF. The CDR3 DNA sequence: TGTGCCAGCAGTTTATGGGCGGGAGTCGAGGAGACCCAGTACTTC.

There are a few counts of this clone. The J gene is TRBJ2-5, the V gene TRBV12-5; D may be TRBD1 (5 bases). From germline, CDR1 is LGHNT and CDR2 FRNRAP. The V end lost 3 bases, the J end lost 1 base, and 9 bases lay between the germline ends. The CDR3 contains 14 residues. The CDR3 DNA reads as TGTGCTAGTGGTTTATCCAGGGCCCAAGAGACCCAGTACTTC. Translating gives CASGLSRAQETQYF.

The V and J genes are TRBV27 and TRBJ1-4; D remains unclear. This CDR3 has 13 amino acids. Germline CDR1 is MNHEY and CDR2 is SMNVEV (reference sequence). Trimming took 2 bases from V and 4 from J, leaving 5 bases between them. CDR3 loop: CASSLQNNEKLFF. In nucleotides, the CDR3 is TGTGCCAGCAGTTTACAAAATAATGAAAAACTGTTTTTT.

This rearrangement joins TRBV11-3 to TRBJ2-1; unclear D gene. Deletions cut 5 bases from V and 0 bases from J, with 5 bases between. Germline V lookup: CDR1 SGHNT, CDR2 YENEEA. The CDR3 is 13 amino acids. The CDR3 DNA reads as TGTGCCAGCAGCCCCAGCTCCTACAATGAGCAGTTCTTC. Translation gives CASSPSSYNEQFF.

The chain is built from TRBV7-3 and TRBJ2-1, with 8 bases lining up with TRBD2. CDR3 size: 15 residues. Trimming cost V 4 bases and J 7 bases; bases outside gene matches: 9. The germline V gene has CDR1 SGHTA and CDR2 FQGTGA. The CDR3 sequence is CASSSPGLGVNEQFF. The DNA for the CDR3 is TGTGCCAGCAGCTCACCGGGACTAGGCGTAAATGAGCAGTTCTTC.

This chain joins TRBV27 and TRBJ1-1; D remains unclear. The V gene's germline CDR1 is MNHEY and CDR2 SMNVEV (reference sequence). Trimming stripped 11 bases from V and 7 bases from J, with 23 bases between. This CDR3 has 14 amino acids. CDR3 loop: CAGKTHTNAREAFF. CDR3 bases: TGTGCCGGTAAGACTCATACCAATGCACGTGAAGCTTTCTTT.

This clone came up a few times. The chain is built from TRBV7-3 and TRBJ2-6; a possible D gene is TRBD1 (5 bases). V dropped 5 bases and J dropped 3 bases, with 14 bases sitting between them. Germline values: CDR1 SGHTA, CDR2 FQGTGA. CDR3 length: 16 amino acids. DNA for the CDR3: TGTGCCAGCAGCATGCAGGGTGGTTTTGGGGCCAACGTCCTGACTTTC. Amino acid sequence: CASSMQGGFGANVLTF.

This chain connects TRBV6-1 to TRBJ2-5; D is ambiguous. Germline V CDR1 and CDR2: MNHNS, SASEGT. Trimming pared 0 bases from V and 3 bases from J, leaving 17 bases between. The CDR3 runs to 17 residues. Here the CDR3 reads CASSEASTYMGEETQYF. CDR3 coding DNA: TGTGCCAGCAGTGAAGCTTCGACATACATGGGCGAAGAGACCCAGTACTTC.

This chain links TRBV6-5 with TRBJ2-7; a possible D gene is TRBD2 (6 bases). This CDR3 region has 14 residues. The V gene's germline CDR1 is MNHEY and CDR2 SVGAGI. V gave up 6 bases and J gave up 2 bases, with 14 bases separating them. Here the CDR3 DNA reads TGTGCCAGCAGGTCAAGGACGGGGGCCTACGAGCAGTACTTC. This codes for CASRSRTGAYEQYF.

The chain uses TRBV5-1 and TRBJ2-3; 11 nucleotides align to TRBD2. The CDR3 loop spans 15 amino acids. The germline V gene encodes CDR1 SGHRS and CDR2 YFSETQ. The J segment lost 3 bases and the V segment lost 5 bases, leaving 5 bases of the junction unmatched. CDR3 in amino acids: CASSRLAGGTDTQYF. The CDR3 DNA reads as TGCGCCAGCAGTAGGCTAGCGGGAGGTACAGATACGCAGTATTTT.

The chain uses TRBV30 and TRBJ1-3; 7 bases align to TRBD1. Germline V CDR1 and CDR2: GTSNPN, SVGIG (reference sequence). There are 15 residues in the CDR3. The V segment lost 3 bases and the J segment 0 bases; nucleotides outside the gene matches: 5. This CDR3 is CAWRGQPSSGNTIYF. DNA for the CDR3: TGTGCCTGGAGGGGACAGCCGAGCTCTGGAAACACCATATATTTT.

This clone has only one observation. This sequence joins TRBV7-8 and TRBJ1-1, with no clear D. Trimming removed 5 bases at V and 0 bases at J, with 10 bases between. The length of the CDR3 is 14 residues. Per germline, CDR1 SGHVS and CDR2 FQNEAQ. Here the CDR3 DNA reads TGTGCCAGCAGCACCCCAGAAATGAACACTGAAGCTTTCTTT. Translated, it gives CASSTPEMNTEAFF.

The chain links TRBV7-8 to TRBJ1-6; D is perhaps TRBD1 (5 bases). CDR1 is SGHVS and CDR2 is FQNEAQ in the germline V gene. V gave up 1 base and J gave up 8 bases, with 15 bases separating them. The CDR3 totals 16 residues. CDR3: CASSLVSGRVDSPLHF. As DNA, the CDR3 is TGTGCCAGCAGCTTAGTTTCCGGCAGGGTTGATTCACCCCTCCACTTT.

This clone was observed once. This chain's CDR3 is CASSLETGGVNTEAFF. The CDR3 DNA follows: TGTGCCAGCAGCTTAGAGACAGGGGGCGTAAACACTGAAGCTTTCTTT. The V and J genes are TRBV7-9 and TRBJ1-1, with 10 nucleotides matching TRBD1. Looked up from germline, CDR1 is SEHNR and CDR2 is FQNEAQ (reference sequence). The CDR3 contains 16 residues. The J segment lost 2 bases and the V segment lost 1 base, leaving 4 bases of the junction unmatched. The variable domain in full, with the rest retrieved from reference TRBV7-9 and TRBJ1-1, is DTGVSQNPRHKITKRGQNVTFRCDPISEHNRLYWYRQTLGQGPEFLTYFQNEAQLEKSRLLSDRFSAERPKGSFSTLEIQRTEQGDSAMYLCASSLETGGVNTEAFFGQGTRLTVV.